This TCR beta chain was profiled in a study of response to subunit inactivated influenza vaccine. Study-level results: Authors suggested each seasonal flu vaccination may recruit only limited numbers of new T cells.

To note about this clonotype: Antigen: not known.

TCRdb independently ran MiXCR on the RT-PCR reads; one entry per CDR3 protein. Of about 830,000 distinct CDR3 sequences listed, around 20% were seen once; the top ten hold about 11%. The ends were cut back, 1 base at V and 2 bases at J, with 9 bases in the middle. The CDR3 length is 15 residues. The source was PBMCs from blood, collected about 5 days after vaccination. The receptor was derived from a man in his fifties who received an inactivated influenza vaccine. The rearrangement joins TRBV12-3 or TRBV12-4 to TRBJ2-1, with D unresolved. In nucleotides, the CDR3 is TGTGCCAGCAGTTTAGGGCTGGAGACCTACAATGAGCAGTTCTTC. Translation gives CASSLGLETYNEQFF.